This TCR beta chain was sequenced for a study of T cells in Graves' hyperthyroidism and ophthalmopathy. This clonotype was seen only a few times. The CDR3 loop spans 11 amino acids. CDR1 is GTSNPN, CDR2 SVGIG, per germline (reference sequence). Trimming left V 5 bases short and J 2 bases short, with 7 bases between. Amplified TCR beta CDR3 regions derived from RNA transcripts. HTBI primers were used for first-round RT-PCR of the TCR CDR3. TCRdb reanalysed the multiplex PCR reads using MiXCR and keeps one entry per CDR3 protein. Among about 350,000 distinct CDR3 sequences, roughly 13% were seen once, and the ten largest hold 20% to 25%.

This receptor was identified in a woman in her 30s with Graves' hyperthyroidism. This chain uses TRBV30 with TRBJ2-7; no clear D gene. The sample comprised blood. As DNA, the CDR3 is TGTGCCTGGGGATTCCCCTACGAGCAGTACTTC. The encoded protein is CAWGFPYEQYF.